A selection of T cell receptor beta chains follows, all from one sample in a study of beta chain features in type 1 diabetes. Sequenced by immunoSEQ multiplex PCR; TCRdb stores in-frame clones only, minus some. The table lists around 250,000 clones, approximately 25% of them singletons. Sequenced sample: naive CD4+ T cells from blood. The source of these receptors is a woman under 40 with type 1 diabetes. Each CDR3 is given with its conserved first and last residue. Fields, in order: CDR3 protein, CDR3 DNA, J gene, D gene, clone size, V gene. A D gene is named only where the DNA matches it firmly. Rows give clone size only sometimes, using once, few, many, or a class for an expanded clone.

cdr3_aa: CAWSIRTGLAGSPGANVLTF
cdr3_nt: TGTGCCTGGAGTATCCGTACGGGACTAGCGGGAAGTCCCGGGGCCAACGTCCTGACTTTC
j_call: TRBJ2-6
d_call: TRBD2
clone_size: .
v_call: TRBV30

cdr3_aa: CASSTRPMNTEAFF
cdr3_nt: TGTGCCAGCAGCACCAGGCCCATGAACACTGAAGCTTTCTTT
j_call: TRBJ1-1
d_call: .
clone_size: .
v_call: TRBV5-6

cdr3_aa: CASSLWTVNTGELFF
cdr3_nt: TGTGCCAGCAGCTTATGGACAGTTAACACCGGGGAGCTGTTTTTT
j_call: TRBJ2-2
d_call: .
clone_size: .
v_call: TRBV11-1

cdr3_aa: CASGTGSGQYF
cdr3_nt: TGTGCCAGCGGGACAGGGAGTGGGCAGTATTTT
j_call: TRBJ2-3
d_call: TRBD1
clone_size: few
v_call: TRBV11-3

cdr3_aa: CSVPGGTNEKLFF
cdr3_nt: TGCAGCGTTCCAGGGGGAACTAATGAAAAACTGTTTTTT
j_call: TRBJ1-4
d_call: TRBD1
clone_size: .
v_call: TRBV29-1

cdr3_aa: CASSVLGLAGGDTQYF
cdr3_nt: TGTGCCAGCAGTGTACTGGGACTAGCGGGAGGGGATACGCAGTATTTT
j_call: TRBJ2-3
d_call: TRBD2
clone_size: .
v_call: TRBV6-1

cdr3_aa: CACLGTSEGQFF
cdr3_nt: TGTGCCTGCCTGGGGACTAGCGAAGGGCAGTTCTTC
j_call: TRBJ2-1
d_call: TRBD2
clone_size: few
v_call: TRBV30

cdr3_aa: CASRLEDSPFYGYTF
cdr3_nt: TGCGCCAGCAGACTGGAGGACAGCCCGTTCTATGGCTACACCTTC
j_call: TRBJ1-2
d_call: .
clone_size: .
v_call: TRBV5-1

cdr3_aa: CSVAVPGQGLDYGYTF
cdr3_nt: TGCAGCGTTGCGGTCCCGGGACAGGGGCTGGACTATGGCTACACCTTC
j_call: TRBJ1-2
d_call: TRBD1
clone_size: few
v_call: TRBV29-1

cdr3_aa: CASSRGQGFTDTQYF
cdr3_nt: TGTGCCAGTAGTCGGGGACAGGGGTTCACAGATACGCAGTATTTT
j_call: TRBJ2-3
d_call: TRBD1
clone_size: .
v_call: TRBV19

cdr3_aa: CASSLGADTQYF
cdr3_nt: TGCGCCAGCAGCTTGGGAGCAGATACGCAGTATTTT
j_call: TRBJ2-3
d_call: .
clone_size: .
v_call: TRBV5-1

cdr3_aa: CASNQDEDEQYF
cdr3_nt: TGTGCCAGCAACCAAGACGAGGACGAGCAGTACTTC
j_call: TRBJ2-7
d_call: .
clone_size: few
v_call: TRBV2

cdr3_aa: CASSYSRQDTEAFF
cdr3_nt: TGTGCCAGCAGTTACTCGAGACAGGACACTGAAGCTTTCTTT
j_call: TRBJ1-1
d_call: .
clone_size: few
v_call: TRBV6-6

cdr3_aa: CASSTGGNQPQHF
cdr3_nt: TGTGCCAGCAGTACGGGAGGCAATCAGCCCCAGCATTTT
j_call: TRBJ1-5
d_call: .
clone_size: .
v_call: TRBV28

cdr3_aa: CASSLGGTPGDEQYF
cdr3_nt: TGTGCCAGCAGTTTAGGCGGGACCCCTGGGGACGAGCAGTACTTC
j_call: TRBJ2-7
d_call: .
clone_size: .
v_call: TRBV28

cdr3_aa: CASSLVTGGGTEAFF
cdr3_nt: TGTGCCAGCAGCTTAGTGACAGGGGGCGGGACTGAAGCTTTCTTT
j_call: TRBJ1-1
d_call: TRBD1
clone_size: .
v_call: TRBV7-9

cdr3_aa: CASFGTSGEQYF
cdr3_nt: TGTGCCAGCTTTGGGACTAGCGGGGAGCAGTACTTC
j_call: TRBJ2-7
d_call: TRBD2
clone_size: .
v_call: TRBV18

cdr3_aa: CASSPVFVAGEPGELFF
cdr3_nt: TGTGCCAGCAGCCCCGTTTTTGTAGCGGGAGAACCCGGGGAGCTGTTTTTT
j_call: TRBJ2-2
d_call: TRBD2
clone_size: .
v_call: TRBV5-4

cdr3_aa: CASSRDNSYEQYF
cdr3_nt: TGTGCCAGTAGCCGGGACAACTCCTACGAGCAGTACTTC
j_call: TRBJ2-7
d_call: .
clone_size: .
v_call: TRBV19

cdr3_aa: CAWSTWGGNYGYTF
cdr3_nt: TGTGCCTGGAGTACCTGGGGGGGGAACTATGGCTACACCTTC
j_call: TRBJ1-2
d_call: .
clone_size: few
v_call: TRBV30